The TCR beta chain under discussion was sequenced for a study of regulatory T cells. Study-wide findings and caveats: In CD3G-deficient patients, conventional CD4+ T cells were enriched for hydrophobic CDR3 residues at positions 6 and 7.

The germline V and J ends were trimmed by 4 bases and 3 bases, with 14 bases remaining between them. The germline gives CDR1 SGHRS, CDR2 YFSETQ. This CDR3 has 15 amino acids. All CD3G-deficient patients showed autoimmunity, more severe in two. At testing, patients were 2 to 39 years old, with reduced naive and increased memory T-cell proportions. Sorting split CD4+ cells into CD25-high CD127-low Tregs and CD25-low CD127-high conventional T cells. Amplification used 52 TRBV primers and 13 TRBJ primers. Generated by immunoSEQ multiplex PCR, the TCRdb table keeps only in-frame clones and is missing some. The profile shows around 32,000 clones, 85% to 95% of them singletons. Concerning this clone itself: What it recognizes is unknown.

The specimen sequenced was conventional CD4+ T cells sorted from blood. This receptor was identified in a person between 18 and 30 years old with CD3G deficiency. The genes are TRBV5-1 and TRBJ1-5; D may be TRBD1 (5 bases). Written as DNA, the CDR3 is TGCGCCAGCAGCCGGGGGACGGGCTCCAATCAGCCCCAGCATTTT. Translation gives CASSRGTGSNQPQHF. The full variable domain, completed using reference TRBV5-1 and TRBJ1-5, is KAGVTQTPRYLIKTRGQQVTLSCSPISGHRSVSWYQQTPGQGLQFLFEYFSETQRNKGNFPGRFSGRQFSNSRSEMNVSTLELGDSALYLCASSRGTGSNQPQHFGDGTRLSIL.